What follows are 13 T cell receptor beta chains derived from one specimen sequenced in a study of shared clonotypes between healthy human individuals. The repertoire was sequenced with immunoSEQ multiplex PCR; TCRdb's copy has only in-frame clones and lacks some. The table shows about 490,000 clones, with 76% occurring only once. The source material was PBMCs. These receptors were taken from a woman aged 40 to 55 in good health. Some clones in this sample may be carry-over from other donors' samples.

This clone was seen repeatedly, ten times or more. This chain connects TRBV11-2 to TRBJ1-2, with a tentative D call TRBD1 (5 bases). Germline assignment: CDR1 SGHAT and CDR2 FQNNGV. There are 15 residues in the CDR3. Trimming stripped 2 bases from V and 2 bases from J, with 12 bases between. CDR3: CASSLRPAGNYGYTF. As DNA, the CDR3 is TGTGCCAGCAGCTTACGGCCGGCAGGGAACTATGGCTACACCTTC.

This sequence joins TRBV18 and TRBJ2-2; D unresolved. The CDR3 runs 14 residues. Trimming pared 1 base from V and 4 bases from J, leaving 7 bases between. The germline V gene encodes CDR1 KGHSH and CDR2 LQKENI. Written as DNA, the CDR3 is TGTGCCAGCTCACCACGGGAAGGCACCGGGGAGCTGTTTTTT. It translates to CASSPREGTGELFF.

This chain joins TRBV6-5 and TRBJ1-4; 8 positions agree with TRBD1. Losses at the gene ends were 6 bases for V and 12 bases for J; bases not matched to a gene: 15. The CDR3 sequence is 15 residues long. Germline V gene data show CDR1 as MNHEY and CDR2 as SVGAGI. The CDR3 loop is CASSPPGGVAGELFF. CDR3 in DNA: TGTGCCAGCAGCCCCCCAGGGGGCGTCGCGGGGGAACTGTTTTTT.

By its share, this clone is medium-sized. This sample also contains other DNA sequences that code for the same CDR3. The rearrangement uses TRBV13 and TRBJ1-5; D call uncertain. The V gene lost 5 bases and the J gene lost 4 bases, with 6 bases spanning the gap. Germline-derived CDR1 and CDR2 are PRHDT and FYEKMQ (reference sequence). The CDR3 extends over 12 amino acids. The CDR3 loop reads CASSANNQPQHF. Written as DNA, the CDR3 is TGTGCCAGCAGCGCCAATAATCAGCCCCAGCATTTT.

This clone appeared a single time. This chain connects TRBV28 to TRBJ2-7; D might be TRBD1 or TRBD2, each matching 5 bases. Germline V gene data show CDR1 as MDHEN and CDR2 as SYDVKM. The CDR3 sequence is 13 residues long. Trimming cost V 6 bases and J 3 bases, with 12 bases left between them. CDR3 coding DNA: TGTGCCAGCAGCTCCGGGACCCACTACGAGCAGTACTTC. Amino acids: CASSSGTHYEQYF.

This clone appeared a single time. The V gene is TRBV28, the J gene TRBJ2-3; TRBD2 agrees at 7 bases. Germline assignment: CDR1 MDHEN and CDR2 SYDVKM. V shed 3 bases and J 2 bases; nucleotides not matched to a gene: 8. This CDR3 region has 16 residues. In DNA form, the CDR3 reads TGTGCCAGCAGTTTGAGGACCGGGAGGATCACAGATACGCAGTATTTT. Residues: CASSLRTGRITDTQYF. Full variable domain (rest looked up from reference TRBV28 and TRBJ2-3): DVKVTQSSRYLVKRTGEKVFLECVQDMDHENMFWYRQDPGLGLRLIYFSYDVKMKEKGDIPEGYSVSREKKERFSLILESASTNQTSMYLCASSLRTGRITDTQYFGPGTRLTVL.

J is TRBJ2-2 and V is TRBV18; D assignment may be TRBD1 or TRBD2 (5 bases each). Germline CDR1 KGHSH, CDR2 LQKENI. CDR3 length: 16 amino acids. Trimming shortened V by 3 bases and J by 4 bases, and 15 bases separated the two germline ends. The CDR3 coding sequence is TGTGCCAGCTCACCTAGGGACGGAAATCCCACCGGGGAGCTGTTTTTT. Amino acid sequence: CASSPRDGNPTGELFF. The full variable domain, completed using reference TRBV18 and TRBJ2-2, is NAGVMQNPRHLVRRRGQEARLRCSPMKGHSHVYWYRQLPEEGLKFMVYLQKENIIDESGMPKERFSAEFPKEGPSILRIQQVVRGDSAAYFCASSPRDGNPTGELFFGEGSRLTVL.

This sequence joins TRBV7-2 and TRBJ2-7; weak D call: TRBD1 (6 bases). This CDR3 is built from 16 residues. V was trimmed by 4 bases and J by 3 bases, leaving 19 bases between them. The germline CDR1 and CDR2 sequences are SGHTA and FQGNSA. The CDR3 is CASSSRSGTLGYEQYF. The CDR3 bases are TGTGCCAGCAGCTCCCGATCCGGGACACTGGGCTACGAGCAGTACTTC.

The chain carries TRBV10-1 and TRBJ1-4; no firm D call. Germline-derived CDR1 and CDR2 are WNHNN and SYGVQD (reference sequence). Trimming removed 2 bases from V and 5 bases from J, with 9 bases in between. CDR3 length: 14 residues. In DNA form, the CDR3 reads TGCGCCAGCAGTGAGGGGTCAGAAAATGAAAAACTGTTTTTT. Its translation is CASSEGSENEKLFF.

The V gene is TRBV2, the J gene TRBJ2-7; 10 nucleotides match TRBD1. Germline V gives CDR1 SNHLY, CDR2 FYNNEI. The CDR3 contains 14 residues. The trim removed 7 bases at V and 3 bases at J, leaving 6 bases unmatched. CDR3 in DNA: TGTGCCAGCACGGGACAGGGGACTTTCTACGAGCAGTACTTC. Protein sequence: CASTGQGTFYEQYF.

The rearrangement joins TRBV7-2 to TRBJ1-1, with 8 nucleotides matching TRBD1. The CDR3 has 14 residues. The trim removed 1 base at V and 5 bases at J, leaving 3 bases unmatched. Germline V gene data show CDR1 as SGHTA and CDR2 as FQGNSA. The CDR3 loop is CASSLDQGATEAFF. DNA for the CDR3: TGTGCCAGCAGCTTAGACCAGGGGGCTACTGAAGCTTTCTTT.

Here the CDR3 DNA reads TGTGCCAGCAGCCCCTCGAGGGGGATCAATCAGCCCCAGCATTTT. This gives the protein CASSPSRGINQPQHF. The V call is TRBV2, the J call TRBJ1-5; tentatively, D is TRBD1 (6 bases). Germline CDR1 is SNHLY and CDR2 is FYNNEI. Trimming cost V 6 bases and J 3 bases, with 15 bases left between them. CDR3 length equals 15 residues.

V usage is TRBV19 and J usage is TRBJ2-3, with a tentative D call TRBD2 (6 bases). Germline V lookup: CDR1 LNHDA, CDR2 SQIVND (reference sequence). This CDR3 comprises 16 residues. Trimming cost V 3 bases and J 1 base, with 14 bases left between them. CDR3 nucleotide sequence: TGTGCCAGTAGTATGGTCCGGGGGAGCGGCACAGATACGCAGTATTTT. Amino acid sequence: CASSMVRGSGTDTQYF.